Sequencing of this TCR beta chain was carried out in a study of blood T cell repertoires in COVID-19. Study at large: The analysed material was cDNA or gDNA that came from T cells, B-cell-depleted T cells, or PBMCs.

Per the original data handling: Reference gene primer amplification yielded estimated nucleated cell counts. Some clones are missing from TCRdb's copy, which holds only in-frame ones; the method was immunoSEQ multiplex PCR. Clonal size and the V and J genes are those of that table, whereas D and trimming came from the DNA. The table records hundreds of thousands of clones, approximately 88% of them present only once. Recruitment covered 20 to 25 US areas and drew participants whose ages spanned roughly 18 to 89 years. Assignments of participants to cohorts depended upon their own reported clinical history. This CDR3 is 18 amino acids long. Germline-derived CDR1 and CDR2 are MGHRA and YSYEKL. Unmatched junction bases numbered 7, after V lost 0 bases and J lost 0 bases.

The clonotype comes from a middle-aged woman with acute COVID-19. The sample taken for sequencing was PBMCs or T cells enriched from blood (not recorded which). The chain carries TRBV4-1 and TRBJ2-1; TRBD2 matches 8 bases. As DNA, the CDR3 is TGCGCCAGCAGCCAAGACGGCGGGGGGCACGGCTCCTACAATGAGCAGTTCTTC. Translating gives CASSQDGGGHGSYNEQFF.